The present T cell receptor beta chain was sequenced within a study of cytotoxic CD8 clonotypes in ibrutinib-treated CLL. About the study: Complete response was seen in 2 patients and partial in approximately 24; around twelve progressed and roughly 14 stayed remitted after a median roughly 70 months. Once treatment had gone on for a median of around eleven months, range 6 to 36, response samples were drawn. Each sample contained, on average, roughly 280,000 productive templates and 75,000 to 100,000 productive rearrangements.

Repertoires were generated with immunoSEQ multiplex PCR, while TCRdb's copy carries only in-frame clones and drops some. The sample lists roughly 200,000 clones, 75% to 80% seen once, with 9.5% to 12% in the top ten. General study results and limits: The times at which samples were taken varied between sustained-remission and progressing patients.

Deletions cut 6 bases from V and 2 bases from J, with 13 bases between. Germline V gene sequence: CDR1 SGHNT, CDR2 YYREEE (reference sequence). This CDR3 spans 14 amino acids. Regarding this clone: The antigen remains unidentified.

The TCR comes from a human donor with chronic lymphocytic leukemia. The rearrangement links TRBV5-4 to TRBJ2-3; D might be TRBD2 (6 bases). The specimen comprised PBMCs, sampled after 12 months of ibrutinib treatment. CDR3 loop: CASTAGQLTDTQYF. The CDR3 DNA reads TGTGCCAGCACCGCGGGGCAGCTCACAGATACGCAGTATTTT.